One sample yielded the 20 T cell receptor beta chains listed below, sequenced in a study of T cells in Graves' hyperthyroidism and ophthalmopathy. Amplification of TCR beta CDR3 regions used RNA as the template. The primer set for the first-round RT-PCR of the TCR CDR3 was HTBI. In TCRdb, the multiplex PCR reads were re-called with MiXCR into one record per CDR3 protein. The data show some 420,000 distinct CDR3 sequences, with roughly 15% seen just once and 5% to 6% held by the top ten. Material: blood. Receptors originate from a woman in her late teens or twenties with Graves' hyperthyroidism.

This clonotype was counted ten times or more. This chain joins TRBV9 and TRBJ2-7, with TRBD2 matching over 12 bases. This CDR3 is 16 amino acids long. The ends lost 3 bases at V and 1 base at J; junction bases unmatched: 5. Germline V lookup: CDR1 SGDLS, CDR2 YYNGEE. CDR3 loop: CASSAYLAGGSYEQYF. In DNA form, the CDR3 reads TGTGCCAGCAGCGCATACCTAGCGGGAGGGTCCTACGAGCAGTACTTC.

The chain joins TRBV10-3 to TRBJ2-3; tentatively, D is TRBD1 or TRBD2 (5 bases each). This CDR3 is built from 16 residues. With 2 bases removed from V and 8 bases from J, the gap between germline ends came to 20 bases. CDR1 and CDR2 from the germline V gene are ENHRY and SYGVKD. The CDR3 DNA reads as TGTGCCATCAGTGAGCGGGACGCTTTCGGGAAGGGTACGCAGTATTTT. Translation: CAISERDAFGKGTQYF.

As regards this clonotype: The conserved final phenylalanine or tryptophan is absent from the CDR3, which likely points to a read error. The chain combines TRBV7-9 with TRBJ2-5; D tentatively fits TRBD1 or TRBD2 (5 bases each). Germline V CDR1 and CDR2: SEHNR, FQNEAQ (reference sequence). CDR3 length: 14 amino acids. The V end was cut by 1 base, the J end by 1 base, with 7 bases between. CDR3 nucleotide sequence: TGTGCCAGCAGCTTAGATGGGGGCCAAGAGACCCAGTACCTC. Amino acid sequence: CASSLDGGQETQYL.

This clonotype was detected ten times or more. The chain uses TRBV7-9 and TRBJ1-1, with 9 bases fitting TRBD1. The CDR3 runs to 16 residues. V was clipped by 1 base and J by 6 bases; unmatched bases: 9. Looked up from germline, CDR1 is SEHNR and CDR2 is FQNEAQ (reference sequence). Here the CDR3 DNA reads TGTGCCAGCAGCTTAGGAGACAGGGGGTCGGGCGCTGAAGCTTTCTTT. Encoded protein: CASSLGDRGSGAEAFF.

This clonotype has more than one count but fewer than ten. This rearrangement joins TRBV4-3 to TRBJ2-4; D gene ambiguous. This CDR3 has 13 amino acids. Trimming removed 3 bases from V and 9 bases from J, with 12 bases in between. CDR1 is LGHNA, CDR2 YSLEER, per germline. The CDR3 protein is CASSQDLRGIQYF. Here the CDR3 DNA reads TGCGCCAGCAGCCAGGATCTAAGAGGCATTCAGTACTTC.

This clonotype has at least ten counts. The CDR3 region has the DNA TGTGCCAGCAGGATCCGGGACGTAAATTACAATGAGCAGTTCTTC. It specifies CASRIRDVNYNEQFF. The chain has TRBV2 and TRBJ2-1, with D possibly called TRBD1 or TRBD2 (5 bases each). This CDR3 comprises 15 residues. V lost 6 bases and J lost 4, with 16 bases in between. Looked up from germline, CDR1 is SNHLY and CDR2 is FYNNEI.

This clonotype was recorded many times. This sequence joins TRBV27 and TRBJ2-3; 13 bases map to TRBD2. This CDR3 has 18 residues. Germline V gives CDR1 MNHEY, CDR2 SMNVEV (reference sequence). Germline trimming cut 6 bases from V and 2 bases from J; bases unmatched to any gene: 11. The CDR3 coding sequence is TGTGCCAGCAGGGGAAGGGCGGGACTAGCGGGACACACAGATACGCAGTATTTT. It yields the protein CASRGRAGLAGHTDTQYF.

This clonotype was recorded many times. CDR3 loop: CASSFRAHNTEAFF. Written as DNA, the CDR3 is TGTGCCAGCAGTTTTCGTGCGCATAACACTGAAGCTTTCTTT. The chain has TRBV12-3 or TRBV12-4 and TRBJ1-1; D unclear. Trimming took off 3 bases at V and 2 bases at J, with 10 bases between the two ends. The CDR3 loop spans 14 amino acids.

This clonotype was picked up a small number of times. This sequence joins TRBV7-2 and TRBJ2-2, with TRBD1 identical over 10 bases. V dropped 3 bases and J dropped 2; count of bases not matched to a gene: 3. Germline assignment: CDR1 SGHTA and CDR2 FQGNSA. CDR3 length: 16 amino acids. CDR3 coding DNA: TGTGCCAGCAGCTTCCGGACAGGGGGAAACACCGGGGAGCTGTTTTTT. This sequence encodes CASSFRTGGNTGELFF.

The chain links TRBV25-1 to TRBJ2-1, with unresolved D. The CDR3 has 15 amino acids. With 5 bases removed from V and 0 bases from J, the gap between germline ends came to 11 bases. CDR1 and CDR2 (germline): MGHDK, SYGVNS. The DNA for the CDR3 is TGTGCCAGCAGTCCCCTGGAAAGCTCCTACAATGAGCAGTTCTTC. This codes for CASSPLESSYNEQFF.

Comments on this clonotype: A much larger clone lies one base from this, so it may be a read error. The genes are TRBV30 and TRBJ1-2, with no clear D. The CDR3 runs to 13 residues. CDR1 is GTSNPN and CDR2 is SVGIG in the germline V gene (reference sequence). The DNA of the CDR3 is TGTGCCTGGCGTGTGTGGCCACCAAATGGCTACACCTTC. It encodes CAWRVWPPNGYTF. Drawing the rest from reference TRBV30 and TRBJ1-2, the complete variable domain is SQTIHQWPATLVQPVGSPLSLECTVEGTSNPNLYWYRQAAGRGLQLLFYSVGIGQISSEVPQNLSASRPQDRQFILSSKKLLLSDSGFYLCAWRVWPPNGYTFGSGTRLTVV.

This clonotype was detected a few times. The V and J genes are TRBV19 and TRBJ2-3; D is perhaps TRBD1 (6 bases). Germline V gene lookup returns CDR1 LNHDA and CDR2 SQIVND (reference sequence). This CDR3 is 15 amino acids long. Trimming pared 10 bases from V and 4 bases from J, leaving 21 bases between. CDR3 DNA sequence: TGTGCCACCCGGGAACAGGGTGGCCGCTCAGATACGCAGTATTTT. It codes for CATREQGGRSDTQYF.

There are a few counts of this clonotype. One end of the junction fails to match germline, which may point to a read error. This chain uses TRBV10-2 with TRBJ1-1; no reliable D call. The CDR3 has 13 amino acids. Germline V gene data show CDR1 as WSHSY and CDR2 as SAAADI. The CDR3 spells CATSDLGSGEAFF. CDR3 sequence (DNA): TGCGCCACCAGTGATCTGGGGTCAGGTGAAGCTTTCTTT.

This clonotype was detected a few times. The CDR3 bases are TGTGCCAGCCTAAGGGGGGTTGGTGAAAAACTGTTTTTT. It specifies CASLRGVGEKLFF. V is TRBV19 and J is TRBJ1-4; possibly TRBD1 for D (6 bases). This CDR3 contains 13 residues. Germline CDR1 reads LNHDA; CDR2 reads SQIVND (reference sequence). With 9 bases removed from V and 7 bases from J, the gap between germline ends came to 15 bases.

The genes are TRBV6-1 and TRBJ1-2; D ambiguous. CDR1 and CDR2 (germline): MNHNS, SASEGT. Deletions cut 7 bases from V and 4 bases from J, with 16 bases between. This CDR3 comprises 14 residues. CDR3 sequence (DNA): TGTGCCAGCACCTCAGAGCGGATTTTCTATGGCTACACCTTC. Translation gives CASTSERIFYGYTF.

In its sample, this clonotype was seen a few times. The V call is TRBV27, the J call TRBJ2-7; tentatively, D is TRBD2 (7 bases). Germline-derived CDR1 and CDR2 are MNHEY and SMNVEV (reference sequence). The V gene lost 7 bases and the J gene lost 4 bases, with 23 bases spanning the gap. There are 16 residues in the CDR3. CDR3 protein: CASTREWGREMYEQYF. The CDR3 coding sequence is TGTGCCAGCACGCGTGAGTGGGGGCGGGAGATGTACGAGCAGTACTTC.

Many counts were recorded for this clonotype. The rearrangement uses TRBV12-5 and TRBJ1-1; D remains unclear. Germline V gives CDR1 LGHNT, CDR2 FRNRAP. V was clipped by 9 bases and J by 1 base, with 9 bases between them. The CDR3 spans 12 residues. CDR3 coding DNA: TGTGCTAGCTCCGAAGGGAACACTGAAGCTTTCTTT. Translation: CASSEGNTEAFF. The variable domain in full, with the rest retrieved from reference TRBV12-5 and TRBJ1-1, is DARVTQTPRHKVTEMGQEVTMRCQPILGHNTVFWYRQTMMQGLELLAYFRNRAPLDDSGMPKDRFSAEMPDATLATLKIQPSEPRDSAVYFCASSEGNTEAFFGQGTRLTVV.

Comments on this clonotype: At one end the junction does not follow the germline gene, possibly because of a read error. This chain joins TRBV6-5 and TRBJ2-1; no reliable D call. The CDR3 runs to 15 residues. Germline-derived CDR1 and CDR2 are MNHEY and SVGAGI. CDR3 nucleotide sequence: TGTGCCAGCAGTTACGGAGACGTCATCTACAATGAGCAGCTCTTC. Protein product: CASSYGDVIYNEQLF.

The chain couples TRBV27 to TRBJ1-4, with D unresolved. The CDR3 is made up of 15 amino acids. Germline values: CDR1 MNHEY, CDR2 SMNVEV (reference sequence). Trimming took off 3 bases at V and 5 bases at J, with 13 bases between the two ends. The CDR3, as DNA: TGTGCCAGCAGTTTGGAGGGAAATTTGAATGAAAAACTGTTTTTT. Encoded protein: CASSLEGNLNEKLFF.

The table lists this clonotype with many counts. V gene TRBV9 combines with J gene TRBJ2-2; TRBD1 matches 9 bases. The germline V gene encodes CDR1 SGDLS and CDR2 YYNGEE. The CDR3 totals 15 residues. The trim removed 3 bases at V and 3 bases at J, leaving 3 bases unmatched. CDR3 in DNA: TGTGCCAGCAGCGAGACAGGGGGTGACACCGGGGAGCTGTTTTTT. Translating gives CASSETGGDTGELFF.